Given below is one TCR beta chain in context. The antigen is not known. This sample stems from a study of T cells expressing NK-cell markers. The study's findings and limits: Several donors likewise had their CD3+CD56-NKG2C+ fraction led by these clonotypes.

CDR1 is SGHNT and CDR2 is YENEEA in the germline V gene. This CDR3 has 16 amino acids. It was by 5'RACE template switching with UMIs that TCR beta cDNA was made. TCRdb reprocessed the 5' RACE reads and stores each CDR3 protein as one record, lacking DNA. Recorded for this sample: roughly 350,000 distinct CDR3 sequences. The sequence was collected from a man aged 18 to 69 in good health. The rearrangement uses TRBV11-3 and TRBJ2-2; TCRdb picks TRBD2, but there is no DNA to check that call. Input material: blood T cells: a sorted CD56 or NKG2C T cell subset, CD4+ or CD8+ T cells, or bulk PBMC T cells (not recorded which). The CDR3: CASSGRTSGGAGELFF. Combining the CDR3 with reference TRBV11-3 and TRBJ2-2 gives the whole variable domain EAGVVQSPRYKIIEKKQPVAFWCNPISGHNTLYWYLQNLGQGPELLIRYENEEAVDDSQLPKDRFSAERLKGVDSTLKIQPAELGDSAVYLCASSGRTSGGAGELFFGEGSRLTVL.